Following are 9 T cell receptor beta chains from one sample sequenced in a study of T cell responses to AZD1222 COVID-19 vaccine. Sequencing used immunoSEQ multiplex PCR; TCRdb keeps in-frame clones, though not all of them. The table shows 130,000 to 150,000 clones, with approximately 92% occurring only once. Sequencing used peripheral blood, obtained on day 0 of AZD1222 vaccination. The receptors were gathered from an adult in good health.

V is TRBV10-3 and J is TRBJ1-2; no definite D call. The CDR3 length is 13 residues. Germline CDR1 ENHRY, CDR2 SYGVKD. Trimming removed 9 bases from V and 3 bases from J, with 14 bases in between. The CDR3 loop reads CAIAKGGHYGYTF. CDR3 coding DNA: TGTGCCATAGCCAAGGGCGGACACTATGGCTACACCTTC.

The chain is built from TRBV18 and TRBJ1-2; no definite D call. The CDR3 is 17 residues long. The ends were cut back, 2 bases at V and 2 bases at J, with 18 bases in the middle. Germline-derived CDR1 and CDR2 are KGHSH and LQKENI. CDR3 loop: CASSPGFQAGLNYGYTF. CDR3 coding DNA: TGTGCCAGCTCACCAGGGTTCCAGGCAGGCCTCAACTATGGCTACACCTTC.

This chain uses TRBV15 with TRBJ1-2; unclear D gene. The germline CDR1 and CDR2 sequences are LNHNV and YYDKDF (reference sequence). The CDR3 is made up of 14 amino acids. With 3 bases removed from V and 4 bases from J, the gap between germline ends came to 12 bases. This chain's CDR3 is CATSRGFGSYGYTF. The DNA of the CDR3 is TGTGCCACCAGCAGGGGGTTCGGATCCTATGGCTACACCTTC.

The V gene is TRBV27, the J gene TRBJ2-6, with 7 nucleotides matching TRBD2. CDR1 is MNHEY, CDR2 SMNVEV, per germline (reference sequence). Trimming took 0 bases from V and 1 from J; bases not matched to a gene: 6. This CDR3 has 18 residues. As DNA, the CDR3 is TGTGCCAGCAGTTTATCGCCGGGAGCGGGGTCTGGGGCCAACGTCCTGACTTTC. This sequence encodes CASSLSPGAGSGANVLTF.

The CDR3 protein is CASFVAGGPSDEQFF. The DNA of the CDR3 is TGCGCCAGTTTTGTGGCGGGAGGGCCCTCGGATGAGCAGTTCTTC. The V gene is TRBV5-1, the J gene TRBJ2-1; 9 positions agree with TRBD2. Trimming at V came to 8 bases and at J to 8 bases, leaving 14 bases not matched to a gene. The CDR3 has 15 residues. Per the germline V gene, CDR1 is SGHRS and CDR2 is YFSETQ.

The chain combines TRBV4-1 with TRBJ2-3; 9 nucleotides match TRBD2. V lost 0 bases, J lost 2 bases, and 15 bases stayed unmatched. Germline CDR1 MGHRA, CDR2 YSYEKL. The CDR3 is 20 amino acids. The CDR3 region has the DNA TGCGCCAGCAGCCAAGATGATCCCAGCGGGAGGTACCCCCTCACAGATACGCAGTATTTT. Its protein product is CASSQDDPSGRYPLTDTQYF.

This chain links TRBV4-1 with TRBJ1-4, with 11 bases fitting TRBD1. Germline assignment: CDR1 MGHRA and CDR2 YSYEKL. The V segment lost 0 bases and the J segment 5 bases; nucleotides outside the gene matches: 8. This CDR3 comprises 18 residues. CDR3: CASSQDSRTGGRNEKLFF. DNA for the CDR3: TGCGCCAGCAGCCAAGATTCGAGGACAGGGGGCAGGAATGAAAAACTGTTTTTT.

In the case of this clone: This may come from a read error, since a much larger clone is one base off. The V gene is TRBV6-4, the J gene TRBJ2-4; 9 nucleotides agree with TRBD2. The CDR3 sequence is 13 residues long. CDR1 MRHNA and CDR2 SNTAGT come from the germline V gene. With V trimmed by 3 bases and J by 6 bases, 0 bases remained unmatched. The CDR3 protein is CASSELAGNIQYF. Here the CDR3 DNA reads TGTGCCAGCAGTGAACTAGCGGGAAACATTCAGTACTTC.

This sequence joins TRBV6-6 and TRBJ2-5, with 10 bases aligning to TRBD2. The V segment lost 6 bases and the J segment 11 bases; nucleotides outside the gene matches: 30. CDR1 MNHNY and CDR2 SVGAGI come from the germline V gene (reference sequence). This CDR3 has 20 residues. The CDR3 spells CASSHLSPVSGRATGFGQYF. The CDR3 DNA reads TGTGCCAGCAGCCACCTTTCTCCTGTGAGCGGGAGGGCCACTGGTTTTGGTCAGTACTTC.